Sequencing of this TCR beta chain was carried out in a study of T cell responses to AZD1222 COVID-19 vaccine. Findings of the study overall: Repertoires were obtained solely post-peak T cell response.

Repertoires were generated with immunoSEQ multiplex PCR, while TCRdb's copy carries only in-frame clones and drops some. The top ten clones hold roughly 4% of a sample with 150,000 to 200,000 clones, about 87% of them seen once. Comments on this clone: Its target is not known.

This CDR3 comprises 18 residues. Trimming removed 4 bases at V and 4 bases at J, with 24 bases between. Germline V gene lookup returns CDR1 KGHSH and CDR2 LQKENI. The chain joins TRBV18 to TRBJ2-3, with D perhaps being TRBD1 or TRBD2 (5 bases each). This TCR came from an adult who received the MenACWY meningococcal vaccine as a control. The sequencing here drew on peripheral blood, taken 28 days after the second dose of the MenACWY control vaccine. CDR3 DNA sequence: TGTGCCAGCTCACTGCCGGGACGCACAACTGGGATGTCAGATACGCAGTATTTT. Its translation is CASSLPGRTTGMSDTQYF.